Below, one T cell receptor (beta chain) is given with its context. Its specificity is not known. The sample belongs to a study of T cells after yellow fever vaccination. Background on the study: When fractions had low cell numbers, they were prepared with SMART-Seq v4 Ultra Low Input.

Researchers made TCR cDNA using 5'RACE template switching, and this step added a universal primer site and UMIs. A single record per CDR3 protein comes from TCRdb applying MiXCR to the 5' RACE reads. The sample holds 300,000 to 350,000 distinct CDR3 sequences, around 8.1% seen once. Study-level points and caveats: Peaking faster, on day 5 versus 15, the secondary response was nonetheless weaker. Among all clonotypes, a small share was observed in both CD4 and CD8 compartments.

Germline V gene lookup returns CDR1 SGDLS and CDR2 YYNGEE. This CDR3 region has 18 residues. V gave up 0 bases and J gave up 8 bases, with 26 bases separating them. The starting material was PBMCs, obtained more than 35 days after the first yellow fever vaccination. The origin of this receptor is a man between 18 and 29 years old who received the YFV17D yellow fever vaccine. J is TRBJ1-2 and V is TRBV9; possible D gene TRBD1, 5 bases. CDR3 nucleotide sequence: TGTGCCAGCAGCGTAGGACCGCTCCGGGGCCAATCGGGTCGGGGCTACACCTTC. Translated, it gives CASSVGPLRGQSGRGYTF.